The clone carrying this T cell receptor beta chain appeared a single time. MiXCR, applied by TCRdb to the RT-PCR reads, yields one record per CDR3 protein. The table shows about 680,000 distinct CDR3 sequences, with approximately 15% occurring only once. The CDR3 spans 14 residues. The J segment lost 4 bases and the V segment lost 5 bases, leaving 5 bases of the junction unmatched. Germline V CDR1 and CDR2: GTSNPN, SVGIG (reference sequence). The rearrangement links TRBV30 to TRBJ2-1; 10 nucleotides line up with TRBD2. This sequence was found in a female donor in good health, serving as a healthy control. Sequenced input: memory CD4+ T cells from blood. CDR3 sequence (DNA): TGTGCCTGGCTAGTACTAGCGGGGTACAATGAGCAGTTCTTC. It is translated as CAWLVLAGYNEQFF.